This paragraph reports one T cell receptor beta chain. Its antigen is unknown. This record belongs to a study of cytomegalovirus exposure and HLA in healthy donors. Overall study findings and caveats: A prior analysis recorded that most TCR beta V segments were productive about 90% or about 30% of the time. The authors judged a highly shared variant cluster likely a sequencing artifact.

The PCR contained 60 Vbeta and 13 Jbeta primers. Clones were read by immunoSEQ multiplex PCR, and TCRdb kept only the in-frame ones, dropping some. The table shows about 130,000 clones, with approximately 72% occurring only once. What was sequenced was PBMCs. This TCR derives from a human donor in good health.

CDR3 bases: TGTGCCAGCACCGACAGGGGGGGGCCCGGGGAGCTGTTTTTT. This gives the protein CASTDRGGPGELFF. The rearrangement joins TRBV6-6 to TRBJ2-2, with TRBD1 identical over 9 bases. The CDR3 is made up of 14 amino acids. Germline assignment: CDR1 MNHNY and CDR2 SVGAGI (reference sequence). Trimming removed 7 bases from V and 6 bases from J; junction bases left unmatched: 6.